This TCR beta chain was profiled in a study of T cells in Graves' hyperthyroidism and ophthalmopathy. Trimming stripped 3 bases from V and 0 bases from J, with 9 bases between. The CDR3 consists of 15 residues. Germline loops: CDR1 SGHTA, CDR2 FQGNSA. A remark on this clonotype: Its specificity is unknown.

Study results and caveats: In the blood, most expanded thyroid clonotypes above 0.001 appeared as well.

What was amplified from RNA transcripts were TCR beta CDR3 regions. The TCR CDR3 first-round RT-PCR relied on the HTBI primer set. MiXCR, applied by TCRdb to the multiplex PCR reads, yields one record per CDR3 protein. The table has about 700,000 distinct CDR3 sequences, 13% to 15% seen once; the top ten hold around 9.6%. Graves' hyperthyroidism qualified as stable when ophthalmopathy did not progress within 18 months. This TCR was sampled from a woman aged 18 to 35 with Graves' hyperthyroidism. This chain joins TRBV7-2 and TRBJ1-5; D call uncertain. Sequenced material: blood. CDR3 DNA sequence: TGTGCCAGCAGCTTTACTATGAATAGCAATCAGCCCCAGCATTTT. Amino acids: CASSFTMNSNQPQHF.